This T cell receptor beta chain was sequenced during a study of blood T cells in healthy people across ages (dated by TCRdb to between 2015 and 2017). Study-level background: In model experiments, template switching captured about one uniquely barcoded TCR beta cDNA molecule for every two T cells. Two additional independent replicas of 1 million unique cDNA reads from the same blood draw were analyzed for two donors (one aged 18 to 29 and one aged 80 or older). Using deep sequencing normalized with unique cDNA molecular identifiers, the study measured how TCR beta repertoire diversity changes with age. Four age groups were formed from the donors: young (average roughly 16 years), middle-aged (approximately 40), aged (around 62) and long-lived (around 80).

This clonotype was seen more than once but under ten times. Its specific antigen is unknown. The record has no base qualities; no much larger clone is one base away. Libraries were prepared through 5' RACE. The run used an Illumina HiSeq 2500. A second PCR of roughly 7 to 12 cycles was run with a J-beta primer mix and a sample-barcoded 5' primer. Each TCR beta cDNA molecule received a unique molecular identifier from a template-switch 5' adaptor carrying 12 random nucleotides. At least 2.5 million CDR3-containing paired-end reads were obtained from each sample. All of the RNA was converted into first-strand cDNA using the Mint cDNA synthesis kit, with a TRBC-specific oligonucleotide serving as the primer. All cDNA was treated with uracil-DNA glycosylase and then went through a first 18-cycle PCR with the universal primers M1SS and BC2_uni_R. On the study's bioinformatics: Each sample was normalized by randomly selecting 1 million high-quality reads, each carrying a distinct molecular identifier. Reads sharing molecular identifiers were discarded rather than binned into consensus sequences. MiTCR, run with a Q25 quality threshold and the strictest error-elimination algorithm, handled CDR3 identification, clonotype clustering and error correction. A nonparametric unseen species model with Euler transformation was used to estimate a lower bound on total TCR beta diversity. TCRdb reanalyzed the raw reads on its own, using fastp at Q25 for trimming and MiXCR for clone calling, and kept in-frame beta chains. Every entry covers one CDR3 protein and lists the most common genes and DNA from its rows. The V and J calls reflect TCRdb's pipeline rather than the authors' work. The sample table lists about 800,000 distinct CDR3 sequences, 20% to 25% of them with a count of one. The top ten clones comprise more than 3% of the sample.

The full study reports these points: There was a strong correlation between observed TCR beta diversity and the percentage of naive T cells measured by flow cytometry. Because profiling used bulk unsorted PBMCs, naive and antigen-experienced compartments could not be compared conclusively. Estimates of total diversity based on one million sequenced T cells were considered lower bounds and underestimates. As age increased, observed TCR beta diversity per million T cells dropped in a roughly linear way, and a significant reduction was already evident by age around 41. Compared with the aged group, the long-lived group had more naive CD4+ T cells, fewer expanded clones and increased TCR diversity, a pattern suggesting age selection. The CMV infection status of donors was not known, potentially confounding age-related changes in expanded clonotypes.

The germline V gene encodes CDR1 MNHEY and CDR2 SVGEGT. Reading from cysteine to phenylalanine, the CDR3 counts 20 amino acids. The only DNA kept is the CDR3, 60 bases in frame from the first base. V has 4 bases trimmed and J has 0 bases trimmed; junction bases matching no gene number 12. Donors were roughly 40 systemically healthy Caucasian individuals from Russia aged roughly 6 to 90 years. Each donor gave 9 to 10 milliliters of peripheral blood, collected into EDTA-treated Vacutainer tubes. Ficoll-Paque density-gradient centrifugation was used to isolate PBMCs, with at least 7 million per sample. Trizol reagent was used to extract total RNA from the PBMCs, yielding at least 6 micrograms per sample. For every donor, flow cytometry on a PBMC aliquot measured the percentage of naive CD45RAhigh/CD27high T cells. This sample was shared with a second study, whose subject was T cells of mothers and their children. Drawing on the second study: The donors were nine systemically healthy Caucasian individuals, made up of three mothers and their six children. cDNA synthesis used all of the extracted RNA, with approximately 1.6 ug of RNA in each 15 ul reaction. Sample barcodes and 2-4 random nucleotides were added via the M1S primer in the second PCR. More than 8 million TCR beta CDR3 reads were obtained from each mother, and 2.5 million to 3.5 million reads were obtained from each child. Thymic selection shapes the output of TCR recombination in a similar way in related and unrelated pairs, and inherited differences have a minor effect. Normalized repertoire overlap in related mother-child pairs was always slightly higher than in unrelated mother-child pairs, but the difference was never significant. No persistent microchimeric T cell clones were detected, at a sensitivity of approximately 100 clones per million clonotypes. To look for features that set related mother-child pairs apart from unrelated individuals, the researchers ran deep NGS to compare the TCR beta repertoires of mothers and children. On average, the children were approximately 11 +/- 4 years old, while the mothers were about 37 +/- 4 years old. After adapter ligation was performed with NEBNext reagents, the libraries were sequenced on an Illumina HiSeq 2000 with 100+100 nt paired-end reads. To prevent cross-contamination, the mother and child libraries were prepared one month apart and sequenced in separate runs. Between about 500,000 and 2,100,000 distinct TCR beta clonotypes were identified per donor. Naive TCR beta clonotypes were estimated from low-frequency clonotypes matched to each donor's FACS-determined naive share, without sorting.

Sequences were obtained from blood. In this chain, TRBV6-2 or TRBV6-3 is recombined with TRBJ2-6, with 10 bases matching TRBD1. The receptor comes from a boy between 10 and 17 years old in good health. This receptor carries the CDR3 CASSWTRDRGKSSGANVLTF. The sequenced DNA: TGTGCCAGCAGTTGGACAAGGGACAGGGGAAAGAGCTCTGGGGCCAACGTCCTGACTTTC.